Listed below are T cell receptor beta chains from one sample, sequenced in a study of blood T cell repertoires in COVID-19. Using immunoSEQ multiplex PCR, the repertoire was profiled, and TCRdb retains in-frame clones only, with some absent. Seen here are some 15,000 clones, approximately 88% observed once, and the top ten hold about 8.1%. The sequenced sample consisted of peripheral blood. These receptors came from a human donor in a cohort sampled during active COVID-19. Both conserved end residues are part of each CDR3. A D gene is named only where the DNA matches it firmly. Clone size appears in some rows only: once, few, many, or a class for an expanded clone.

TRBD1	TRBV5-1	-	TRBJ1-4	CASSLAYGTGGAELFF	TGCGCCAGCAGCTTGGCCTATGGGACAGGGGGCGCAGAACTGTTTTTT
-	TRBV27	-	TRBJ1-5	CASSLSLEALAFGSQPQHF	TGTGCCAGCAGTTTATCGCTGGAGGCCCTGGCCTTTGGCAGTCAGCCCCAGCATTTT
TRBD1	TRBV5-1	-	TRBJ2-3	CASSLGRDSGTDTQYF	TGCGCCAGCAGCTTGGGCCGGGACAGCGGCACAGATACGCAGTATTTT
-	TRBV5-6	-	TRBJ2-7	CASSLGLGGYEQYF	TGTGCCAGCAGCTTAGGTTTGGGGGGCTACGAGCAGTACTTC
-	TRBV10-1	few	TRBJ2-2	CASSEWGDGELFF	TGCGCCAGCAGTGAGTGGGGGGACGGGGAGCTGTTTTTT
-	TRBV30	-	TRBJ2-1	CAWGGLSSYNEQFF	TGTGCCTGGGGAGGACTGTCCTCCTACAATGAGCAGTTCTTC
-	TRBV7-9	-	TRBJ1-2	CASSPRGGVGYTF	TGTGCCAGCAGCCCCCGCGGTGGCGTAGGCTACACCTTC
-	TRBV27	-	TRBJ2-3	CASSFSGRTSTDTQYF	TGTGCCAGCAGTTTTAGCGGACGAACTAGCACAGATACGCAGTATTTT
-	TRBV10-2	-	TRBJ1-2	CASSAGIYYGYTF	TGCGCCAGCAGTGCCGGGATCTACTATGGCTACACCTTC
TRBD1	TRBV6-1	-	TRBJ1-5	CASSERGTGGVSAQPQHF	TGTGCCAGCAGTGAAAGGGGGACAGGGGGGGTCTCTGCTCAGCCCCAGCATTTT
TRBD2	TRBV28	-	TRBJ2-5	CASKLRTSGRGGRETQYF	TGTGCCAGCAAACTCCGGACTAGCGGGAGAGGGGGGCGAGAGACCCAGTACTTC
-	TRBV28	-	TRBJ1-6	CASSLSGVGTRYSPLHF	TGTGCCAGCAGTTTATCGGGAGTGGGTACAAGGTATTCACCCCTCCACTTT
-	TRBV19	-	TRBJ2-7	CASSMRLNDYEQYF	TGTGCCAGTAGTATGAGGTTGAATGACTACGAGCAGTACTTC
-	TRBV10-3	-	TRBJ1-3	CASFGTGGNTIYF	TGTGCCAGTTTTGGCACAGGGGGAAACACCATATATTTT
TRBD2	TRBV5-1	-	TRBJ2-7	CASSFSGRPEQYF	TGCGCCAGCAGCTTTAGCGGGAGGCCCGAGCAGTACTTC
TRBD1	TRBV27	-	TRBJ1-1	CASSFGTGGRAFF	TGTGCCAGCAGTTTCGGGACAGGGGGAAGAGCTTTCTTT
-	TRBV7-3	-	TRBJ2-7	CASSLGPGSSYEQYF	TGTGCCAGCAGCTTAGGTCCCGGTAGCTCCTACGAGCAGTACTTC
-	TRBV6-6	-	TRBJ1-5	CASSSEGGGEVRPQHF	TGTGCCAGCAGTTCGGAGGGCGGGGGGGAAGTTCGGCCCCAGCATTTT